This TCR beta chain derives from a study of blood T cell repertoires in COVID-19. Study at large: PBMCs, B-cell-depleted T cells, or T cells provided the cDNA or gDNA that made up the material.

Only in-frame clones appear in the TCRdb table, and some are missing; sequencing was by immunoSEQ multiplex PCR. The sample consists of approximately 180,000 clones, over 75% of them appearing once. The germline gives CDR1 MGHRA, CDR2 YSYEKL. This CDR3 is built from 16 residues. V dropped 4 bases and J dropped 1; count of bases not matched to a gene: 4. The TCR originated in a human donor with active or convalescent COVID-19. The donor label of this sample is uncertain. The rearrangement uses TRBV4-1 and TRBJ2-5; 12 bases are a match to TRBD2. The sequenced material came from peripheral blood. CDR3 loop: CASSPSTSGGQETQYF. The CDR3 DNA reads as TGCGCCAGCAGCCCGTCGACTAGCGGGGGCCAAGAGACCCAGTACTTC.